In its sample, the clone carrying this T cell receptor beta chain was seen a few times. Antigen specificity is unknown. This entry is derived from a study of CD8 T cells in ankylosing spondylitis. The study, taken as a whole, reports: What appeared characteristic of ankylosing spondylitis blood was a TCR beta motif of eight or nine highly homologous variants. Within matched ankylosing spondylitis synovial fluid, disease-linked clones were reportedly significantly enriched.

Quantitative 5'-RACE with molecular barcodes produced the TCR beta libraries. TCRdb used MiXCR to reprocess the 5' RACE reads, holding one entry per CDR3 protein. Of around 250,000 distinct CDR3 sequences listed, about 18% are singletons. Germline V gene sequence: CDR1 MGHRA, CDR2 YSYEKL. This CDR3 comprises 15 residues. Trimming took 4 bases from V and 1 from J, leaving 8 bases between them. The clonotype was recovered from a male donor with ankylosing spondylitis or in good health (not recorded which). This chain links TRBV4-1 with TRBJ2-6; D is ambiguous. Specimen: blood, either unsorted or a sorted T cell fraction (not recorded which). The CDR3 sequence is CASSPWVSGANVLTF. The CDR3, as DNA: TGCGCCAGCAGCCCGTGGGTATCTGGGGCCAACGTCCTGACTTTC.